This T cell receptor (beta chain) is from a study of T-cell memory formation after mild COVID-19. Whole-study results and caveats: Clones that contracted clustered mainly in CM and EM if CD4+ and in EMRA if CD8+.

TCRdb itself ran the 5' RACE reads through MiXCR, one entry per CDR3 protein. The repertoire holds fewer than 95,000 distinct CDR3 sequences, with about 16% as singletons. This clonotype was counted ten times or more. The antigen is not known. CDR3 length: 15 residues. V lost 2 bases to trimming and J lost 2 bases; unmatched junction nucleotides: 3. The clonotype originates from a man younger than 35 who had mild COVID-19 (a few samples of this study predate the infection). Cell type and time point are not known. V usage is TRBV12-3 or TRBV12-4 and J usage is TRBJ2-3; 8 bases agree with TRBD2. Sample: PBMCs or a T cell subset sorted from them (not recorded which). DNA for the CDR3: TGTGCCAGCAGTTTATTAGCGGGGTACACAGATACGCAGTATTTT. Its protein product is CASSLLAGYTDTQYF.